This TCR beta chain was identified in a study of cytomegalovirus exposure and HLA in healthy donors. Findings and limits, study-wide: The records held CMV serostatus as the only immune exposure information. In presence/absence analyses, roughly uniform sequencing depth across donors was assumed. Using a false discovery rate of 0.05, a later analysis showed that 16,000 or so TCR beta sequences were associated with HLA alleles. A reported reduction in N-insertions relative to the 666-donor mean was seen in an Asian-associated ancestry cluster in a later analysis.

A multiplex PCR was run with 60 Vbeta primers and 13 Jbeta primers. TCRdb's copy holds only in-frame clones and misses some; the assay was immunoSEQ multiplex PCR. Of approximately 110,000 clones listed, under 85% are singletons. Germline CDR1 is MDHEN and CDR2 is SYDVKM. This CDR3 contains 16 residues. V lost 7 bases and J lost 2, with 18 bases in between. Notes on this clone: Its antigen is as yet unknown.

This rearrangement joins TRBV28 to TRBJ1-5; D possibly corresponds to TRBD1 (5 bases). This sequence was found in a woman aged 40 to 50 in good health and CMV-seropositive. Input material: PBMCs. CDR3 in DNA: TGTGCCAGCACCCTTGGGTTAGGGGTAGGCAATCAGCCCCAGCATTTT. This codes for CASTLGLGVGNQPQHF.